This T cell receptor (beta chain) was identified during a study of blood T cell repertoires in COVID-19. Study in general: Samples taken during acute and convalescent COVID-19 were collected in the United States, Italy and Spain.

This CDR3 comprises 13 residues. The V gene's germline CDR1 is SGHTA and CDR2 FQGNSA. The trim removed 5 bases at V and 7 bases at J, leaving 7 bases unmatched. Individuals drawn from about two dozen US areas were about 18 to 95 years old. As originally analysed: Reference gene primers were amplified, and this amplification served to estimate nucleated cell counts. Assay used: immunoSEQ multiplex PCR; TCRdb lists only in-frame clones, some missing. The V and J calls and clone size were taken over from that table, and D and trimming were inferred from the DNA. The sample carries hundreds of thousands of clones, 90% recorded once.

The receptor's source is a woman younger than 30 with acute COVID-19. The chain joins TRBV7-2 to TRBJ1-2, with 7 bases fitting TRBD1. Sample: PBMCs or T cells enriched from blood (not recorded which). The CDR3 is CASSLDRVAGYTF. The CDR3 DNA follows: TGTGCCAGCAGCCTAGACAGGGTCGCTGGCTACACCTTC.